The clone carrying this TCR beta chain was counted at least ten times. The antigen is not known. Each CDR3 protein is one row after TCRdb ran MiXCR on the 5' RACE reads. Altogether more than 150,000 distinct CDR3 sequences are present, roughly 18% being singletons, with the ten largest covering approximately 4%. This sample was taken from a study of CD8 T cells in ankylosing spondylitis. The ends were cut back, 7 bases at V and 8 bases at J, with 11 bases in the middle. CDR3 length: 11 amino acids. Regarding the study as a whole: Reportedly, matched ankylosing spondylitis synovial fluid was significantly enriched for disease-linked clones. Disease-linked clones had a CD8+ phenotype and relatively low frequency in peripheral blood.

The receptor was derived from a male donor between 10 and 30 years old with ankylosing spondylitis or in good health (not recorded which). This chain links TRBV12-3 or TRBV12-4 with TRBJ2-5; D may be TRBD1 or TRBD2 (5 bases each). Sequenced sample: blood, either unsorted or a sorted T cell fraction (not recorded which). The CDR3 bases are TGTGCCAGCACCACTGGGACCACCCAGTACTTC. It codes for CASTTGTTQYF.